Listed below are T cell receptor beta chains from one sample, sequenced in a study of shared clonotypes between healthy human individuals. Libraries were prepared by immunoSEQ multiplex PCR; TCRdb keeps only in-frame clonotypes and omits some of them. Found here are approximately 510,000 clones, approximately 79% of them singletons; the top ten hold over 10%. Sample: PBMCs. The receptors shown here come from a woman aged 40 to 50 in good health. Some clones in this sample may be carry-over from other donors' samples. CDR3s include the opening cysteine and the closing phenylalanine or tryptophan. D genes are given only for firm matches. Not every row has a clone size; where given, it reads once, few, many or a size class.

d_call: -; v_call: TRBV2; clone_size: -; j_call: TRBJ2-5; cdr3_nt: TGTGCCAGCAGAGGGGGGGCTAGCGGAGGCCAAGAGACCCAGTACTTC; cdr3_aa: CASRGGASGGQETQYF
d_call: -; v_call: TRBV11-2; clone_size: once; j_call: TRBJ1-5; cdr3_nt: TGTGCCAGCAGCCGATCACAGGAGCCCCAGCATTTT; cdr3_aa: CASSRSQEPQHF
d_call: TRBD2; v_call: TRBV7-6; clone_size: few; j_call: TRBJ2-7; cdr3_nt: TGTGCCAGCAGCTTACGACTAGCGGGAGGTAACGAGCAGTACTTC; cdr3_aa: CASSLRLAGGNEQYF
d_call: -; v_call: TRBV5-1; clone_size: few; j_call: TRBJ2-5; cdr3_nt: TGCGCCAGCAGCTTGACAGGATACAACCTAGAGACCCAGTACTTC; cdr3_aa: CASSLTGYNLETQYF
d_call: -; v_call: TRBV18; clone_size: -; j_call: TRBJ1-1; cdr3_nt: TGCGCCAGCTCACCAGGGCGGGACACTGAAGCTTTCTTT; cdr3_aa: CASSPGRDTEAFF
d_call: -; v_call: TRBV7-3; clone_size: -; j_call: TRBJ2-1; cdr3_nt: TGTGCCAGCAGCTTGAGGGGCAGCTCCTACAATGAGCAGTTCTTC; cdr3_aa: CASSLRGSSYNEQFF
d_call: TRBD1; v_call: TRBV5-5; clone_size: -; j_call: TRBJ2-1; cdr3_nt: TGTGCCAGCAGCTTGCCCAGGTCGGGACAGAAAAATTACAATGAGCAGTTCTTC; cdr3_aa: CASSLPRSGQKNYNEQFF
d_call: TRBD1; v_call: TRBV27; clone_size: few; j_call: TRBJ1-2; cdr3_nt: TGTGCCACCTACAGGGGGTCCTATGGCTACACCTTC; cdr3_aa: CATYRGSYGYTF
d_call: TRBD1; v_call: TRBV7-9; clone_size: -; j_call: TRBJ1-1; cdr3_nt: TGTGCCAGCAACGTACCGGGACAGGGGGTCCCGAACACTGAAGCTTTCTTT; cdr3_aa: CASNVPGQGVPNTEAFF
d_call: TRBD2; v_call: TRBV5-6; clone_size: -; j_call: TRBJ2-3; cdr3_nt: TGTGCCAGCAGCTTGGGGTCCGGGACTAGGAGCACAGATACGCAGTATTTT; cdr3_aa: CASSLGSGTRSTDTQYF
d_call: -; v_call: TRBV28; clone_size: -; j_call: TRBJ2-7; cdr3_nt: TGTGCCAGCACCAGGCCCCCGTCCTACGAGCAGTACTTC; cdr3_aa: CASTRPPSYEQYF
d_call: -; v_call: TRBV28; clone_size: -; j_call: TRBJ2-7; cdr3_nt: TGTGCCAGCAGTTTAAGCCGCGAGCAGTACTTC; cdr3_aa: CASSLSREQYF
d_call: TRBD2; v_call: TRBV6-6; clone_size: -; j_call: TRBJ2-7; cdr3_nt: TGTGCCAGCAGTTACGGACTAGCCTACGAGCAGTACTTC; cdr3_aa: CASSYGLAYEQYF
d_call: TRBD2; v_call: TRBV7-8; clone_size: few; j_call: TRBJ2-1; cdr3_nt: TGTGCCAGCAGCTTAGACGGGACTAGCGGTCGTGAGCAGTTCTTC; cdr3_aa: CASSLDGTSGREQFF
d_call: TRBD1; v_call: TRBV7-6; clone_size: -; j_call: TRBJ1-1; cdr3_nt: TGTGCCAGCAGCTCGCAGACAGGGGTAAACACTGAAGCTTTCTTT; cdr3_aa: CASSSQTGVNTEAFF
d_call: TRBD2; v_call: TRBV7-3; clone_size: -; j_call: TRBJ2-1; cdr3_nt: TGTGCCAGCAGCTTATCCCCTTTAGCGGGAGAAAGCGACAATGAGCAGTTCTTC; cdr3_aa: CASSLSPLAGESDNEQFF
d_call: -; v_call: TRBV5-6; clone_size: few; j_call: TRBJ2-6; cdr3_nt: TGTGCCAGCAGCCCGGAGCCCTTTGGAGGGGCCAACGTCCTGACTTTC; cdr3_aa: CASSPEPFGGANVLTF
d_call: -; v_call: TRBV18; clone_size: -; j_call: TRBJ2-1; cdr3_nt: TGTGCCAGCTCCCTAACAGCGCGACCTTTGCGTAATGCGAGGGAGCAGTTCTTC; cdr3_aa: CASSLTARPLRNAREQFF
d_call: -; v_call: TRBV6-6; clone_size: -; j_call: TRBJ1-1; cdr3_nt: TGTGCCAGCAGGAAAACGGTCACTGAAGCTTTCTTT; cdr3_aa: CASRKTVTEAFF
d_call: TRBD1; v_call: TRBV7-6; clone_size: -; j_call: TRBJ2-2; cdr3_nt: TGTGCCAGCAGCCCACCGGGACAGGGATTCTTCGACACCGGGGAGCTGTTTTTT; cdr3_aa: CASSPPGQGFFDTGELFF
d_call: -; v_call: TRBV7-9; clone_size: -; j_call: TRBJ2-7; cdr3_nt: TGTGCCAGCAGCACCCCTAGCTCGTCCCATCTCGAGCAGTACTTC; cdr3_aa: CASSTPSSSHLEQYF
d_call: -; v_call: TRBV11-2; clone_size: few; j_call: TRBJ1-1; cdr3_nt: TGTGCCAGCAGCTTAGAAAGAGGAGGTGAAGCTTTCTTT; cdr3_aa: CASSLERGGEAFF
d_call: TRBD1; v_call: TRBV18; clone_size: once; j_call: TRBJ2-1; cdr3_nt: TGTGCCAGCTCACCGGGACAGGGGGACTACAATGAGCAGTTCTTC; cdr3_aa: CASSPGQGDYNEQFF
d_call: -; v_call: TRBV6-7; clone_size: few; j_call: TRBJ2-6; cdr3_nt: TGTGCCAGCAGTGAATTGGACTTCTCTGGGGCCAACGTCCTGACTTTC; cdr3_aa: CASSELDFSGANVLTF
d_call: -; v_call: TRBV5-4; clone_size: -; j_call: TRBJ2-3; cdr3_nt: TGTGCCAGCAGCCCTGGGCGGCCCACAGATACGCAGTATTTT; cdr3_aa: CASSPGRPTDTQYF
d_call: TRBD2; v_call: TRBV27; clone_size: -; j_call: TRBJ2-1; cdr3_nt: TGTGCCAGCAGTTTAAGCAGGCGGGGGAATGAGCAGTTCTTC; cdr3_aa: CASSLSRRGNEQFF
d_call: -; v_call: TRBV18; clone_size: -; j_call: TRBJ1-5; cdr3_nt: TGTGCCAGCTCACCACGGGACATCTCTGGCAGCAATCAGCCCCAGCATTTT; cdr3_aa: CASSPRDISGSNQPQHF
d_call: -; v_call: TRBV29-1; clone_size: -; j_call: TRBJ1-5; cdr3_nt: TGCAGCGTTGGAGACCTCGATCAGCCCCAGCATTTT; cdr3_aa: CSVGDLDQPQHF
d_call: -; v_call: TRBV5-1; clone_size: -; j_call: TRBJ2-4; cdr3_nt: TGCGCCAGCAGCCCCTGGTGGGAAGGGGTGGCCAAAAACATTCAGTACTTC; cdr3_aa: CASSPWWEGVAKNIQYF
d_call: -; v_call: TRBV19; clone_size: -; j_call: TRBJ2-3; cdr3_nt: TGTGCCAGTAGGGATCGAGGGGATGCGCAGTATTTT; cdr3_aa: CASRDRGDAQYF
d_call: -; v_call: TRBV7-2; clone_size: few; j_call: TRBJ2-7; cdr3_nt: TGTGCCAGCAGCTCGAACGGCGGACCCTACGAGCAGTACTTC; cdr3_aa: CASSSNGGPYEQYF
d_call: -; v_call: TRBV28; clone_size: -; j_call: TRBJ1-2; cdr3_nt: TGTGCCAGCAGTTTATCGGCCCGGGGACTAGAATATGGCTACACCTTC; cdr3_aa: CASSLSARGLEYGYTF
d_call: -; v_call: TRBV7-2; clone_size: -; j_call: TRBJ2-2; cdr3_nt: TGTGCCAGCACCCCTAGGACCCTTTTAGGCGCGACCGGGGAGCTGTTTTTT; cdr3_aa: CASTPRTLLGATGELFF
d_call: TRBD1; v_call: TRBV6-4; clone_size: many; j_call: TRBJ2-1; cdr3_nt: TGTGCCAGCAGCGGGGGACAGGGGGCCGATGAGCAGTTCTTC; cdr3_aa: CASSGGQGADEQFF
d_call: -; v_call: TRBV11-3; clone_size: -; j_call: TRBJ2-1; cdr3_nt: TGTGCCAGCAGCTTAGGTTGGGACAATGAGCAGTTCTTC; cdr3_aa: CASSLGWDNEQFF
d_call: -; v_call: TRBV5-1; clone_size: few; j_call: TRBJ2-7; cdr3_nt: TGCGCCAGCAGCTCACCTCATGGGTATAGGGGGTCCTACGAGCAGTACTTC; cdr3_aa: CASSSPHGYRGSYEQYF
d_call: -; v_call: TRBV29-1; clone_size: -; j_call: TRBJ2-1; cdr3_nt: TGCAGCGTTGTTGTGGACAGTTACAATGAGCAGTTCTTC; cdr3_aa: CSVVVDSYNEQFF
d_call: -; v_call: TRBV4-3; clone_size: -; j_call: TRBJ1-4; cdr3_nt: TGCGCCAGCAGCCGAGACAGGAATGAAAAACTGTTTTTT; cdr3_aa: CASSRDRNEKLFF
d_call: -; v_call: TRBV15; clone_size: -; j_call: TRBJ1-2; cdr3_nt: TGTGCCACCAGCAGAGAAGCTCTCGGCGGCTACACCTTC; cdr3_aa: CATSREALGGYTF
d_call: -; v_call: TRBV5-1; clone_size: once; j_call: TRBJ1-5; cdr3_nt: TGCGCCAGCAGCCCGTCCACGGATGATGGCAATCAGCCCCAGCATTTT; cdr3_aa: CASSPSTDDGNQPQHF
d_call: -; v_call: TRBV5-4; clone_size: -; j_call: TRBJ2-1; cdr3_nt: TGTGCCAGCAGTCAGGACTACCATACGGATGAGCAGTTCTTC; cdr3_aa: CASSQDYHTDEQFF
d_call: -; v_call: TRBV18; clone_size: many; j_call: TRBJ2-2; cdr3_nt: TGTGCCAGCTCACCGTGGGCTATCGGGGAGCTGTTTTTT; cdr3_aa: CASSPWAIGELFF
d_call: -; v_call: TRBV9; clone_size: -; j_call: TRBJ2-4; cdr3_nt: TGTGCCAGCAGCGCAGGACTGGGGGACATTCAGTACTTC; cdr3_aa: CASSAGLGDIQYF
d_call: -; v_call: TRBV18; clone_size: -; j_call: TRBJ1-1; cdr3_nt: TGTGCCAGCTCCGCCGACTGGAACACTGAAGCTTTCTTT; cdr3_aa: CASSADWNTEAFF
d_call: -; v_call: TRBV5-1; clone_size: -; j_call: TRBJ1-2; cdr3_nt: TGCGCCAGCAGCTATGTGGACACGTCCTATGGCTACACCTTC; cdr3_aa: CASSYVDTSYGYTF
d_call: -; v_call: TRBV11-2; clone_size: -; j_call: TRBJ2-6; cdr3_nt: TGTGCCAGCAGCTGGGCCGACTCTGGGGCCAACGTCCTGACTTTC; cdr3_aa: CASSWADSGANVLTF
d_call: -; v_call: TRBV6-6; clone_size: -; j_call: TRBJ1-5; cdr3_nt: TGTGCCAGCAGTTACTCAGGGGGGGATCAGCCCCAGCATTTT; cdr3_aa: CASSYSGGDQPQHF